This entry concerns a single TCR beta chain. Its antigen is still unknown. The sample originates from a study of T cell responses to AZD1222 COVID-19 vaccine. Study-wide points: Nearly half of spike-specific TCRs reportedly target unmutated variant regions.

CDR1 and CDR2 (germline): SGHVS, FQNEAQ. CDR3 length equals 17 residues. V was clipped by 0 bases and J by 6 bases, with 20 bases between them. The data were produced by immunoSEQ multiplex PCR, yet TCRdb's version contains in-frame clones alone and is incomplete. This table holds about 180,000 clones, 85% to 90% found once. The chain recombines TRBV7-8 with TRBJ1-1; TRBD1 might be the D (6 bases). This clonotype was obtained from an adult in good health. The sample in question was peripheral blood, obtained on day 0 of AZD1222 vaccination. The CDR3 DNA reads as TGTGCCAGCAGCTTAGCGCGGGGGGGCGGACTAGGCGCTGAAGCTTTCTTT. It specifies CASSLARGGGLGAEAFF.